In its sample, the clone carrying this T cell receptor beta chain was seen once. Its antigen is undetermined. The data originate from a study of cytomegalovirus exposure and HLA in healthy donors. V was shortened by 1 base and J by 3 bases, with 10 bases between the two germline ends. The V gene's germline CDR1 is SEHNR and CDR2 FQNEAQ (reference sequence). The CDR3 consists of 15 residues. Study results and limitations: The study flagged 150 to 200 TCR beta chains as cytomegalovirus-associated. A later analysis found common viral pathogens apparently linked to several of the most significant clusters. Some V segments could not be told apart, so they were left out, TRBV6-2 and TRBV6-3 among them.

PCR primers comprised 60 Vbeta and 13 Jbeta primers. Profiling relied on immunoSEQ multiplex PCR, and the TCRdb table lists in-frame clones only, not all of them. In the table there are more than 80,000 clones, about 60% of which are singletons. This chain links TRBV7-9 with TRBJ2-1; TRBD1 might be the D (6 bases). Sequenced sample: PBMCs. This sequence was found in a woman in her thirties or forties in good health and CMV-seropositive. The CDR3 loop reads CASSLDGTLYNEQFF. In DNA form, the CDR3 reads TGTGCCAGCAGCTTAGATGGGACACTCTACAATGAGCAGTTCTTC.